This is a list of T cell receptor beta chains from one sample in a study of Graves' ophthalmopathy and Graves' hyperthyroidism. TCRdb fed the multiplex PCR reads into MiXCR, producing one record per CDR3 protein. The table lists 740,000 or so distinct CDR3 sequences, approximately 40% of them singletons. Sequencing was performed on peripheral blood. The receptors were sampled from an adult man with Graves' ophthalmopathy. Each CDR3 is given with its conserved first and last residue. The D gene is left open where the match is weak. Only part of the rows carry a size: once, few, many, or a class if the clone is expanded.

size	D	V	J	CDR3	DNA
-	TRBD1	TRBV5-5	TRBJ2-7	CASSPWTGGEEQYF	TGTGCCAGCAGCCCCTGGACAGGGGGCGAAGAGCAGTACTTC
-	-	TRBV19	TRBJ1-4	CASSIRGNTEKLFF	TGTGCCAGTAGTATTAGGGGGAACACTGAAAAACTGTTTTTT
-	TRBD1	TRBV10-3	TRBJ1-2	CASSLSWADRGGYTF	TGTGCCAGCAGTTTATCTTGGGCCGACAGGGGTGGCTACACCTTC
-	TRBD2	TRBV7-6	TRBJ2-3	CASSEATSGNTDTQYF	TGTGCCAGCAGCGAAGCGACTAGCGGGAACACAGATACGCAGTATTTT
-	-	TRBV29-1	TRBJ1-5	CAWSARVHQPQHF	TGTGCCTGGAGTGCCAGGGTACATCAGCCCCAGCATTTT
-	-	TRBV29-1	TRBJ1-4	CSSRQDGGEKLFF	TGCAGCTCACGACAGGACGGAGGTGAAAAACTGTTTTTT
few	-	TRBV11-2	TRBJ1-6	CASSLIGGDYSPLHF	TGTGCCAGCAGCTTGATTGGCGGGGACTATTCACCCCTCCACTTT
-	TRBD1	TRBV2	TRBJ2-5	CASSSRDRAPETQYF	TGTGCCAGCAGTTCTCGAGACAGGGCGCCAGAGACCCAGTACTTC
-	-	TRBV20-1	TRBJ2-7	CSAENRAISYEQYF	TGCAGTGCAGAGAACAGGGCTATCTCCTACGAGCAGTACTTC
few	TRBD1	TRBV19	TRBJ2-5	CASGDSFQETQYF	TGTGCCAGCGGGGACAGCTTCCAAGAGACCCAGTACTTC
-	-	TRBV15	TRBJ1-5	CATSRERGGGFYEHF	TGTGCCACCAGCAGGGAGCGAGGAGGGGGATTCTACGAGCATTTT
once	-	TRBV30	TRBJ1-1	CAWRAGGGGTEAFF	TGTGCCTGGAGGGCCGGGGGGGGCGGCACTGAAGCTTTCTTT
-	-	TRBV7-9	TRBJ2-7	CASTPGQGTSEQYF	TGTGCCAGCACCCCTGGGCAGGGTACGTCCGAGCAGTACTTC
few	-	TRBV16	TRBJ2-7	CASSQWVGSYEQYF	TGTGCCAGCAGCCAATGGGTCGGTAGCTACGAGCAGTACTTC
many	TRBD2	TRBV29-1	TRBJ2-2	CSAKVTSGMNTGELFF	TGCAGCGCAAAAGTGACTAGCGGGATGAACACCGGGGAGCTGTTTTTT
-	-	TRBV2	TRBJ1-6	CASAAVYSPLHF	TGTGCCAGCGCGGCAGTGTATTCACCCCTCCACTTT
-	-	TRBV2	TRBJ2-7	CATSPTVSSYEQYF	TGTGCCACCTCACCGACAGTTAGCTCCTACGAGCAGTACTTC
-	TRBD1	TRBV7-3	TRBJ1-1	CASSLNPEWEKSPGTGFNEAFF	TGTGCCAGCAGCTTAAACCCCGAATGGGAAAAAAGTCCCGGGACAGGGTTTAATGAAGCTTTCTTT
-	-	TRBV10-3	TRBJ2-7	CASSYSPLEQYF	TGTGCCAGCAGTTACTCCCCACTCGAGCAGTACTTC
once	-	TRBV7-8	TRBJ2-2	CASTPTDTGELFF	TGTGCCAGCACCCCGACGGACACCGGGGAGCTGTTTTTT
-	-	TRBV20-1	TRBJ2-7	CSARDTRGSTSSYEQYF	TGCAGTGCTAGAGATACGAGGGGGAGCACTTCCTCCTACGAGCAGTACTTC
few	-	TRBV27	TRBJ2-7	CASSLRQTAYEQYF	TGTGCCAGCAGTTTACGACAGACAGCCTACGAGCAGTACTTC
-	-	TRBV29-1	TRBJ1-2	CSVESLGRVYGYTF	TGCAGCGTTGAAAGTCTGGGTAGGGTATATGGCTACACCTTC
few	TRBD1	TRBV10-3	TRBJ1-3	CAISEPDRSGNTIYF	TGTGCCATCAGTGAGCCGGACAGGTCTGGAAACACCATATATTTT
many	-	TRBV5-1	TRBJ1-1	CASSYGTNTEAFF	TGCGCCAGCAGCTACGGGACTAACACTGAAGCTTTCTTT
-	TRBD1	TRBV20-1	TRBJ1-1	CSASDRATEAFF	TGCAGTGCGTCAGACAGGGCGACTGAAGCTTTCTTT
-	TRBD1	TRBV29-1	TRBJ1-2	CSPSQGQGHGYTF	TGCAGCCCCTCCCAGGGACAGGGTCATGGCTACACCTTC